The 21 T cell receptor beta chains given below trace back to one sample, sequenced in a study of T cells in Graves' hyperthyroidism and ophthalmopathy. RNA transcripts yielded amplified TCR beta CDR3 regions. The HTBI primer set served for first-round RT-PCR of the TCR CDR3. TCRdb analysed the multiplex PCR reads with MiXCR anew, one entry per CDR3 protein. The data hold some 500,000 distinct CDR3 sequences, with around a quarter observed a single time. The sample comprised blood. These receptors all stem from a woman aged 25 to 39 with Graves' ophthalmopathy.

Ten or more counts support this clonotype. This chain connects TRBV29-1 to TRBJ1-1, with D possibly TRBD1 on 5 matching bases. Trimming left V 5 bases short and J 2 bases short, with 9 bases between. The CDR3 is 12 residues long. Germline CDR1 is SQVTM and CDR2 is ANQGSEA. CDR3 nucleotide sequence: TGCAGCGTTTCGAGGGGAAACACTGAAGCTTTCTTT. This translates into CSVSRGNTEAFF.

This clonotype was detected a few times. In nucleotides, the CDR3 is TGTGCCAGCAGTTACCGATTCGGCAGGGGTATCAGTGAAGCTTTCTTT. It yields the protein CASSYRFGRGISEAFF. The J gene is TRBJ1-1, the V gene TRBV6-5; tentatively, D is TRBD1 (6 bases). This CDR3 is 16 amino acids long. The V gene lost 2 bases and the J gene lost 7 bases, with 20 bases spanning the gap. Germline assignment: CDR1 MNHEY and CDR2 SVGAGI.

The CDR3 region has the DNA TGTGGCATCAGCTTAGGTGTAGAGACCCAGTACTTC. Its translation: CGISLGVETQYF. The chain couples TRBV7-2 to TRBJ2-5; no firm D call. Germline loops: CDR1 SGHTA, CDR2 FQGNSA. The CDR3 consists of 12 residues.

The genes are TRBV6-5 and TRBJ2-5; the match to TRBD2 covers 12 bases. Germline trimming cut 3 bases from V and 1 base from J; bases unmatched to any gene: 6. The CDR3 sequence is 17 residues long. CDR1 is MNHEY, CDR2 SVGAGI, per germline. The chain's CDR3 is CASSYTSGGTLQETQYF. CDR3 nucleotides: TGTGCCAGCAGTTATACTAGCGGGGGGACTCTCCAAGAGACCCAGTACTTC.

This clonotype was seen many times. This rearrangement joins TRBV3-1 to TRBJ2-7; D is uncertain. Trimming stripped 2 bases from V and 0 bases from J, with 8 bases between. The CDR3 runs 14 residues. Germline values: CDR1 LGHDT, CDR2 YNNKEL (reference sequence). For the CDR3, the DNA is TGTGCCAGCAGCCAAAAGACGGACTCCTACGAGCAGTACTTC. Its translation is CASSQKTDSYEQYF.

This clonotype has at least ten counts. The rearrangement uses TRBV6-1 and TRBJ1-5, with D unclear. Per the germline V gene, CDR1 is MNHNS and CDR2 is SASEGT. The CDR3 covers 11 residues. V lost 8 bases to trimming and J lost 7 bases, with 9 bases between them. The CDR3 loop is CASPGNQPQHF. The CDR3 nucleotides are TGTGCCAGCCCCGGTAACCAGCCCCAGCATTTT.

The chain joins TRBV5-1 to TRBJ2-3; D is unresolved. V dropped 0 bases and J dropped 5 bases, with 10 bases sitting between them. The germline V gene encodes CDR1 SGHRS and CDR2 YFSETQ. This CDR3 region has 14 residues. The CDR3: CASSLEDNEDTQYF. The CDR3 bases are TGCGCCAGCAGCTTGGAAGACAATGAAGATACGCAGTATTTT.

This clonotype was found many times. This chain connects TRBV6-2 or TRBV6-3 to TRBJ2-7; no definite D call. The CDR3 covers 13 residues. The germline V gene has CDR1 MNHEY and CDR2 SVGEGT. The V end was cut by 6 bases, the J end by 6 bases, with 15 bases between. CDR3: CASSPTRISEQYF. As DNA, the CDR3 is TGTGCCAGCAGCCCGACACGGATTTCCGAGCAGTACTTC.

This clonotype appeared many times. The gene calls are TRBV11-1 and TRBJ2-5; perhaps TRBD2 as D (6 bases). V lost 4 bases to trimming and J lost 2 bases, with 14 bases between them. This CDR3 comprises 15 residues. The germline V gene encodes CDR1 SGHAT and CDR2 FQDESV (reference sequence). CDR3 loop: CASSSRLVRQETQYF. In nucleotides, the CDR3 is TGTGCCAGCAGCTCCCGACTAGTCCGGCAAGAGACCCAGTACTTC. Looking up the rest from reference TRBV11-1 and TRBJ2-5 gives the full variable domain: EAEVAQSPRYKITEKSQAVAFWCDPISGHATLYWYRQILGQGPELLVQFQDESVVDDSQLPKDRFSAERLKGVDSTLKIQPAELGDSAMYLCASSSRLVRQETQYFGPGTRLLVL.

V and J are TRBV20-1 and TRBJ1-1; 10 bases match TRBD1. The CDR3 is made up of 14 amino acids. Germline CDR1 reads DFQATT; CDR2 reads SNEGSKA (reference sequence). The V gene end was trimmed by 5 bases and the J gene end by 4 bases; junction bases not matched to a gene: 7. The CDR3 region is CSAEDRGPGTEAFF. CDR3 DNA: TGCAGTGCTGAAGACAGGGGGCCTGGCACTGAAGCTTTCTTT.

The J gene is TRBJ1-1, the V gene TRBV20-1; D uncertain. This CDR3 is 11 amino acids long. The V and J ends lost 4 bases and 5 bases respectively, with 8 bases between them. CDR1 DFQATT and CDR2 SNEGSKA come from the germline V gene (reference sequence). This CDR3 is CSAMSETEAFF. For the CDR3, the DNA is TGCAGTGCTATGTCGGAGACTGAAGCTTTCTTT.

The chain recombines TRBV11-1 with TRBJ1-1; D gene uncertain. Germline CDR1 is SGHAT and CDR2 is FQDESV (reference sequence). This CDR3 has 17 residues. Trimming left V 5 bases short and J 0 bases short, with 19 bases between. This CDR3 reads CASSLLSGLKVNTEAFF. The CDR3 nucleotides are TGTGCCAGCAGCCTACTATCGGGGTTGAAGGTGAACACTGAAGCTTTCTTT.

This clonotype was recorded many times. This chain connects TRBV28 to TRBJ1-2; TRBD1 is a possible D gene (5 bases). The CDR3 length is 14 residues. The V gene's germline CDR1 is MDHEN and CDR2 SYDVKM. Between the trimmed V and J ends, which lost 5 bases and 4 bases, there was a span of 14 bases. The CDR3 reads CASSRWPDSYGYTF. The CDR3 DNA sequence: TGTGCCAGCAGTAGGTGGCCAGACAGCTATGGCTACACCTTC.

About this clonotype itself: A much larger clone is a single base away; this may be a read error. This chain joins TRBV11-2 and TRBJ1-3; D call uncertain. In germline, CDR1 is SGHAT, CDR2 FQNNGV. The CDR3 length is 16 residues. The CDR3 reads CVSSLSSIPPGNTIYF. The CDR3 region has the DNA TGTGTCAGCAGCTTATCCTCCATCCCCCCGGGAAACACCATATATTTT.

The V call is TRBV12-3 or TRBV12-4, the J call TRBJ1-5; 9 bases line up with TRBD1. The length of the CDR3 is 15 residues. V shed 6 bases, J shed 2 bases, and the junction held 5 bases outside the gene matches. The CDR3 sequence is CASSSTGGGNQPQHF. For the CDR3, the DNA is TGTGCCAGCAGCAGCACAGGGGGCGGCAATCAGCCCCAGCATTTT.

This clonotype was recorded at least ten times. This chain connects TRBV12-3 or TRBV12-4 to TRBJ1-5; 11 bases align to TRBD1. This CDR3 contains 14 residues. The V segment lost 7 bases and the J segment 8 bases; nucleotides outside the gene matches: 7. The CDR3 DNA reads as TGTGCCAGCACCGAAGGGACAGGGGGAGAGCCCCAGCATTTT. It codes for CASTEGTGGEPQHF.

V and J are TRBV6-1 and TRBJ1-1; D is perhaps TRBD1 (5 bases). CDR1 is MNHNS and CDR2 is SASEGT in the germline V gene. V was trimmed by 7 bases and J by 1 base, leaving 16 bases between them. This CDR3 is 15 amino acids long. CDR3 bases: TGTGCCAGCAACCCTTCGGGACCTTCGAACACTGAAGCTTTCTTT. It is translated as CASNPSGPSNTEAFF.

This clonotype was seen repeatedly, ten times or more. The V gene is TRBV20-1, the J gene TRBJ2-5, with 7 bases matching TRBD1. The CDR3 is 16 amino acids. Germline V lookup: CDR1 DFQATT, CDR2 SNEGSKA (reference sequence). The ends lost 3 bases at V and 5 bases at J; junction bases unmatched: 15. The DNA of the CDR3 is TGCAGTGCTAGGGGCCCGGGGTCAGGGGGATGGGAGACCCAGTACTTC. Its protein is CSARGPGSGGWETQYF.

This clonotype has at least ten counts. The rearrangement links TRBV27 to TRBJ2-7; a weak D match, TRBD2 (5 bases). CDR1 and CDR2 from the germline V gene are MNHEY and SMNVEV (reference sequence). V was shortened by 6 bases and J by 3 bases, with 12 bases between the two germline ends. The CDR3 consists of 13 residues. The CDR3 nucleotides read TGTGCCAGCAGCACCGGCCGGGGCTACGAGCAGTACTTC. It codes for CASSTGRGYEQYF.

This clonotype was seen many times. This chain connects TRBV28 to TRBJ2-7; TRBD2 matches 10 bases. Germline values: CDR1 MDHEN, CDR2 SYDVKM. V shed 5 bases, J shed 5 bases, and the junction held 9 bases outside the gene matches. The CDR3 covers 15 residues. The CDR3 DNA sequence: TGTGCCAGCAGTCCCGCTAGCGGGGGAACTAACGAGCAGTACTTC. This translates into CASSPASGGTNEQYF. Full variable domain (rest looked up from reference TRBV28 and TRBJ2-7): DVKVTQSSRYLVKRTGEKVFLECVQDMDHENMFWYRQDPGLGLRLIYFSYDVKMKEKGDIPEGYSVSREKKERFSLILESASTNQTSMYLCASSPASGGTNEQYFGPGTRLTVT.

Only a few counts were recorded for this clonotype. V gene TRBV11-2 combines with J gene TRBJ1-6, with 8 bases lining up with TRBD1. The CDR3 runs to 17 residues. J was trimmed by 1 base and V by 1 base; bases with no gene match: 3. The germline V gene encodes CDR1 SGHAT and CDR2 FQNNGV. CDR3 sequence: CASSLVRQGSYNSPLHF. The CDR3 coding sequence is TGTGCCAGCAGCTTAGTCCGACAGGGGTCCTATAATTCACCCCTCCACTTT.